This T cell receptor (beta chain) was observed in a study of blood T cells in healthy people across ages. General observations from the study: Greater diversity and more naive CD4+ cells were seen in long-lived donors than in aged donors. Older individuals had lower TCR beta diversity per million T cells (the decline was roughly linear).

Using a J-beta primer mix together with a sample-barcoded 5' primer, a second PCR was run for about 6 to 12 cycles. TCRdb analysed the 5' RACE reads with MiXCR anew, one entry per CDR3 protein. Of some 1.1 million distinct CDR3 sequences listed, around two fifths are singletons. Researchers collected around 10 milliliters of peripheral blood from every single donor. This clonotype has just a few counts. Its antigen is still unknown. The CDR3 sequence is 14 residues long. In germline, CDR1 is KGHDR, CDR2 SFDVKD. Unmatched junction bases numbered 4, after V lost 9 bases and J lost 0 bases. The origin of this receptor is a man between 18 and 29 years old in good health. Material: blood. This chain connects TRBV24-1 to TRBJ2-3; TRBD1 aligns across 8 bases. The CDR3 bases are TGTGCCACCGGGGGGACAGGCAGCACAGATACGCAGTATTTT. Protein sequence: CATGGTGSTDTQYF.